The sequence of this T cell receptor beta chain was determined in a study of Ad26.COV2.S vaccination and SARS-CoV-2 variants. Study-level information: The study gave Ad26.COV2.S intramuscularly, once or twice 56 days apart. Study-wide results and caveats: Ad26.COV2.S recipients had broader spike-specific TCRs (P = 0.0014).

Using immunoSEQ multiplex PCR, the repertoire was profiled, and TCRdb retains in-frame clones only, with some absent. The sample holds roughly 270,000 clones, about 89% seen once. Treatment defined: roughly 18 received Ad26.COV2.S at low or high dose, single or two shots; 5 received placebo; per-sample allocation not given. Sampling happened 63 days after the first vaccine or placebo injection. Germline CDR1 reads SGHRS; CDR2 reads YFSETQ. V was clipped by 4 bases and J by 5 bases; unmatched bases: 6. CDR3 size: 16 residues. Concerning this clone: Its antigen remains unidentified.

This clonotype was obtained from a person aged 18 to 59 who received the Ad26.COV2.S COVID-19 vaccine or a placebo. The sequencing used peripheral blood, collected in a trial of Ad26.COV2.S vaccine versus placebo. The V and J genes are TRBV5-1 and TRBJ1-4, with TRBD1 matching 12 bases. The CDR3 nucleotides read TGCGCCAGCAGCGCGGGGACAGGGGGCAGGAATGAAAAACTGTTTTTT. This codes for CASSAGTGGRNEKLFF.